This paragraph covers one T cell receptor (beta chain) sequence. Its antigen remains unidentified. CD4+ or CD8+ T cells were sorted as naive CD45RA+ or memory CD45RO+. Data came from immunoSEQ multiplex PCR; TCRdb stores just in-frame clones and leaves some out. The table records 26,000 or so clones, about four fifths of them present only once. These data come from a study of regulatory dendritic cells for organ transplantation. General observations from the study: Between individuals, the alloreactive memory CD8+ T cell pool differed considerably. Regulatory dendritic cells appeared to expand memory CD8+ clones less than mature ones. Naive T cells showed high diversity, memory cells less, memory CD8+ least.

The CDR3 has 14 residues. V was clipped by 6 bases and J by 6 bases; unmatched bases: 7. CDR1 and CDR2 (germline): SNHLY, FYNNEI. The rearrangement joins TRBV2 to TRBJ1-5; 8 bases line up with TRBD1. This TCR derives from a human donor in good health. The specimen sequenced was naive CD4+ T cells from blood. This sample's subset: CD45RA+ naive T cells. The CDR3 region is CASSDRGVGQPQHF. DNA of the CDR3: TGTGCCAGCAGCGACAGGGGAGTGGGTCAGCCCCAGCATTTT.